Listed below are T cell receptor beta chains from one sample, sequenced in a study of T cells after posttransplantation cyclophosphamide. Libraries were prepared by immunoSEQ multiplex PCR; TCRdb keeps only in-frame clonotypes and omits some of them. Of roughly 6,800 clones listed, 75% to 95% are singletons. The sequenced sample consisted of CD4+ T cells sorted from blood. The origin of the receptors is a woman aged 45-60 years in good health and a related stem cell transplant donor. The CDR3 runs from the conserved cysteine through the conserved F or W. The D gene is left open where the match is weak. Size is stated for part of the rows, as once, few or many counts, or as a class when the clone is expanded.

size,D,J,V,CDR3,DNA
-,TRBD2,TRBJ2-5,TRBV15,CATSRDQGAGVEETQYF,TGTGCCACCAGCAGAGATCAGGGAGCGGGAGTCGAGGAGACCCAGTACTTC
-,-,TRBJ1-1,TRBV6-5,CASNRNTEAFF,TGTGCCAGCAACAGAAACACTGAAGCTTTCTTT
-,-,TRBJ1-5,TRBV2,CAGGGAPRNQPQHF,TGTGCCGGAGGGGGGGCCCCTAGGAACCAGCCCCAGCATTTT
-,TRBD1,TRBJ1-1,TRBV18,CASSPLSAGGSFTEAFF,TGTGCCAGCTCACCCTTATCGGCAGGGGGCAGTTTCACTGAAGCTTTCTTT
-,TRBD1,TRBJ2-7,TRBV9,CASSFRDSATYEQYF,TGTGCCAGCAGCTTCCGGGACAGCGCGACCTACGAGCAGTACTTC
few,TRBD2,TRBJ2-2,TRBV6-6,CASSYASGVISGELFF,TGTGCCAGCAGTTACGCTAGCGGGGTAATCTCCGGGGAGCTGTTTTTT
-,-,TRBJ2-1,TRBV27,CASSHDSIASRNEQFF,TGTGCCAGCAGTCACGATAGCATAGCGAGTCGGAATGAGCAGTTCTTC
few,TRBD2,TRBJ2-5,TRBV10-3,CATTSGRALETQYF,TGTGCCACAACGAGCGGGAGGGCCCTAGAGACCCAGTACTTC
-,TRBD1,TRBJ2-7,TRBV4-2,CASSQGQGSYEQYF,TGTGCCAGCAGCCAAGGACAGGGGTCCTACGAGCAGTACTTC
-,-,TRBJ2-2,TRBV19,CASRTPGRRGTGELFF,TGTGCCAGTAGGACCCCAGGCAGACGGGGCACCGGGGAGCTGTTTTTT
-,TRBD1,TRBJ1-5,TRBV7-9,CASSAWDREKPQHF,TGTGCCAGCAGCGCCTGGGACAGGGAGAAGCCCCAGCATTTT
few,-,TRBJ1-3,TRBV27,CASSLSGVEAGNTIYF,TGTGCCAGCAGTTTATCGGGAGTAGAGGCTGGAAACACCATATATTTT
-,TRBD1,TRBJ1-3,TRBV7-9,CASSSTGVGNTIYF,TGTGCCAGCAGCTCCACAGGGGTCGGAAACACCATATATTTT
-,-,TRBJ1-4,TRBV5-1,CASSLAPGQSTNEKLFF,TGCGCCAGCAGCTTGGCCCCGGGACAATCAACTAATGAAAAACTGTTTTTT
-,TRBD1,TRBJ2-1,TRBV18,CASSPLRGRQGAWGNEQFF,TGTGCCAGCTCACCACTTCGAGGTCGCCAGGGGGCGTGGGGCAATGAGCAGTTCTTC
-,-,TRBJ1-4,TRBV9,CASSVGGTYNEKLFF,TGTGCCAGCAGCGTAGGAGGAACCTATAATGAAAAACTGTTTTTT
-,-,TRBJ2-1,TRBV4-1,CASSLLLGGRGVF,TGCGCCAGCAGCCTCCTCCTCGGGGGGAGGGGGGTCTTC
-,-,TRBJ1-6,TRBV5-4,CASSSGPKGGNSPLHF,TGTGCCAGCAGCTCCGGCCCCAAAGGGGGTAATTCACCCCTCCACTTT
-,-,TRBJ1-2,TRBV27,CASSLQGYGYTF,TGTGCCAGCAGTTTACAGGGTTATGGCTACACCTTC